Listed below are T cell receptor beta chains from one sample, sequenced in a study of shared clonotypes between healthy human individuals. Some clones are missing from TCRdb's copy, which holds only in-frame ones; the method was immunoSEQ multiplex PCR. The sample consists of around 2.5 million clones, under 95% of them appearing once. Sequencing input: naive CD4+ T cells from PBMCs. The source is a man younger than 30 in good health. Some clones in this sample may be carry-over from other donors' samples. Each CDR3 is given with its conserved first and last residue. The D gene is left open where the match is weak. The listing skips clone size in some rows; elsewhere it reads once, few, many or a size class.

TRBJ2-7	.	.	14	TRBV5-1	CASSYRDFAYEQYF	TGCGCCAGCAGCTACCGGGACTTCGCCTACGAGCAGTACTTC
TRBJ1-1	.	.	14	TRBV10-3	CAISESRDGLNAFF	TGTGCCATCAGTGAGTCTAGGGACGGACTGAACGCTTTCTTT
TRBJ2-1	TRBD2	.	16	TRBV7-3	CASQTSGTSSYNEQFF	TGTGCCTCCCAGACTAGCGGGACAAGCTCCTACAATGAGCAGTTCTTC
TRBJ1-2	.	.	13	TRBV30	CAWSVDDGRGYTF	TGTGCCTGGAGTGTAGATGATGGGCGGGGCTACACCTTC
TRBJ2-7	TRBD1	.	15	TRBV5-5	CASSLPGTGFYEQYF	TGTGCCAGCAGCCTTCCCGGGACAGGGTTCTACGAGCAGTACTTC
TRBJ1-1	.	.	15	TRBV9	CASSAEPTVNTEAFF	TGTGCCAGCAGCGCAGAACCCACAGTGAACACTGAAGCTTTCTTT
TRBJ2-5	TRBD1	.	15	TRBV19	CASMGRGTARETQYF	TGTGCCAGTATGGGAAGGGGGACAGCGAGGGAGACCCAGTACTTC
TRBJ1-1	.	.	11	TRBV6-6	CASISNTEAFF	TGTGCCAGCATCAGCAACACTGAAGCTTTCTTT
TRBJ2-7	TRBD1	.	15	TRBV19	CASRQGANSADEQYF	TGTGCCAGTAGGCAGGGGGCGAATTCTGCAGACGAGCAGTACTTC
TRBJ2-1	.	.	16	TRBV28	CASYTTLAERYNEQFF	TGTGCCAGCTACACTACGTTAGCGGAAAGATACAATGAGCAGTTCTTC
TRBJ2-7	TRBD2	.	15	TRBV2	CASSPGRLAGGEQYF	TGTGCCAGCAGTCCTGGGAGATTAGCGGGAGGTGAGCAGTACTTC
TRBJ1-2	.	.	12	TRBV11-3	CASSFRDSGYTF	TGTGCCAGCAGCTTCCGGGATAGTGGCTACACCTTC
TRBJ1-2	.	.	15	TRBV7-9	CASSLKEAWYEGYTF	TGTGCCAGCAGCTTAAAAGAGGCATGGTATGAAGGCTACACCTTC
TRBJ2-7	TRBD2	.	11	TRBV11-2	CASRTSGPQYF	TGTGCCAGCAGGACTAGCGGGCCACAGTACTTC
TRBJ1-1	.	few	14	TRBV28	CASSLRARLYVAFF	TGTGCCAGCAGTTTACGGGCCAGGTTGTATGTTGCTTTCTTT
TRBJ1-6	.	.	15	TRBV4-1	CASSFPRGGNSPLHF	TGCGCCAGCAGCTTCCCTCGGGGTGGCAATTCACCCCTCCACTTT
TRBJ2-2	TRBD1	.	15	TRBV7-3	CASRSGTANTGELFF	TGTGCCAGCAGGTCGGGGACAGCGAACACCGGGGAGCTGTTTTTT